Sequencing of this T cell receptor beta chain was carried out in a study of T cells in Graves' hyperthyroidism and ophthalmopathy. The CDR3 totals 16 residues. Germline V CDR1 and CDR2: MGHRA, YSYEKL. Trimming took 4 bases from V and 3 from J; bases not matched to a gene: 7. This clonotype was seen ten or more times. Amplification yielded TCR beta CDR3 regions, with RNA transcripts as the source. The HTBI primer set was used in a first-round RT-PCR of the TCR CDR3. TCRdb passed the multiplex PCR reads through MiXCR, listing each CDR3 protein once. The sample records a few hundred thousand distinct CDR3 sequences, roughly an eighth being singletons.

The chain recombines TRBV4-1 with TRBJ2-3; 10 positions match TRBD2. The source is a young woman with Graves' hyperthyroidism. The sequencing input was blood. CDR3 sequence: CASSLGLASQTDTQYF. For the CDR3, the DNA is TGCGCCAGCAGCCTGGGACTAGCGTCCCAAACAGATACGCAGTATTTT.